This TCR beta chain was captured by sequencing in a study of tumor and adjacent non-tumor tissue in lung cancer. V lost 0 bases to trimming and J lost 15 bases, with 12 bases between them. The CDR3 sequence is 12 residues long. Germline V CDR1 and CDR2: LNHNV, YYDKDF (reference sequence). This clonotype has just one count. The library came from three nested PCR rounds adapted from ARM-PCR protocols. TCRdb recomputed calls from the multiplex PCR reads with MiXCR, one row per CDR3 protein. Of 60,000 to 95,000 distinct CDR3 sequences in the sample, over 75% are singletons; the top ten hold less than 15%. RNA was extracted from bulk tissue without any cell sorting.

Sequencing used lung tumor tissue. This sequence originates from a woman aged 45-65 years with non-small cell lung cancer. This chain links TRBV15 with TRBJ2-1; D call uncertain. The CDR3 DNA reads as TGTGCCACCAGCAGAGATGATAATGAGTGGTTCTTC. Translated, it gives CATSRDDNEWFF.